This T cell receptor (beta chain) comes out of a study of blood T cell repertoires in COVID-19. Whole-study context: Samples representing acute and convalescent COVID-19 were sourced from the United States, Italy and Spain.

This table comes from immunoSEQ multiplex PCR, and its TCRdb copy is limited to in-frame clones, with some not included. Among tens of thousands of clones listed, around 80% were seen once. The CDR3 sequence is 13 residues long. The J gene is TRBJ1-1, the V gene TRBV21-1; the table's D call of TRBD1 was not tested on the DNA. TRBV21-1 is a known pseudogene. The origin of this receptor is a man younger than 40 with COVID-19, enrolled during active disease. Specimen: peripheral blood. This CDR3 reads CARTGTWNTEAFF. CDR3 nucleotides: TGTGCCAGAACCGGGACATGGAACACTGAAGCTTTCTTT.